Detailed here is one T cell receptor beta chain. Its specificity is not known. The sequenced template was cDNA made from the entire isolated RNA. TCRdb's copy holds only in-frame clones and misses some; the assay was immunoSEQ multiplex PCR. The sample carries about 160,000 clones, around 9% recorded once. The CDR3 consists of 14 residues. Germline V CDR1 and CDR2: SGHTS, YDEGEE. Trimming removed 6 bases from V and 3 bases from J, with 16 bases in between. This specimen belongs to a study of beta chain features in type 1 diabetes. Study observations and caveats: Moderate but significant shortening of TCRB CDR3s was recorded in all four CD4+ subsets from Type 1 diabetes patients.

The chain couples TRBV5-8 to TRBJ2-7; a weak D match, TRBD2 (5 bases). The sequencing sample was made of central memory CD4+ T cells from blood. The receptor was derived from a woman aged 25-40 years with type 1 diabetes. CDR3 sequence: CASTPAGGIYEQYF. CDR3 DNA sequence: TGTGCCAGCACCCCGGCGGGTGGCATCTACGAGCAGTACTTC. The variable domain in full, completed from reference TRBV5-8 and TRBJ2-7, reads EAGVTQSPTHLIKTRGQQATLRCSPISGHTSVYWYQQALGLGLQFLLWYDEGEERNRGNFPPRFSGRQFPNYSSELNVNALELEDSALYLCASTPAGGIYEQYFGPGTRLTVT.